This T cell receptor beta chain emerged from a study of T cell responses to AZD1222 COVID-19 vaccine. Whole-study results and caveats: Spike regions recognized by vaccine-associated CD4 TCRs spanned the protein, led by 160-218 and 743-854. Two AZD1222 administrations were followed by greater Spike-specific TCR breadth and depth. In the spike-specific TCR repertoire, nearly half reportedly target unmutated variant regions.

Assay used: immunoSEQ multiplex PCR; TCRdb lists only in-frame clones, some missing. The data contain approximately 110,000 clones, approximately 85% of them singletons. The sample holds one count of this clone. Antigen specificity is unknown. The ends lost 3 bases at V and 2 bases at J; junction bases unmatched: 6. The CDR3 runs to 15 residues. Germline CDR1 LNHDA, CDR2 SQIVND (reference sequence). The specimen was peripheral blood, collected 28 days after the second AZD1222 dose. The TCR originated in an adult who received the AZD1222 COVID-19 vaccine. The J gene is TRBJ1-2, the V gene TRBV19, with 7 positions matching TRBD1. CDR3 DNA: TGTGCCAGTAGTATTCGAACGGACAGGAACTATGGCTACACCTTC. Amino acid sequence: CASSIRTDRNYGYTF. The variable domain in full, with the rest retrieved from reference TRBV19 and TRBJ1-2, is DGGITQSPKYLFRKEGQNVTLSCEQNLNHDAMYWYRQDPGQGLRLIYYSQIVNDFQKGDIAEGYSVSREKKESFPLTVTSAQKNPTAFYLCASSIRTDRNYGYTFGSGTRLTVV.